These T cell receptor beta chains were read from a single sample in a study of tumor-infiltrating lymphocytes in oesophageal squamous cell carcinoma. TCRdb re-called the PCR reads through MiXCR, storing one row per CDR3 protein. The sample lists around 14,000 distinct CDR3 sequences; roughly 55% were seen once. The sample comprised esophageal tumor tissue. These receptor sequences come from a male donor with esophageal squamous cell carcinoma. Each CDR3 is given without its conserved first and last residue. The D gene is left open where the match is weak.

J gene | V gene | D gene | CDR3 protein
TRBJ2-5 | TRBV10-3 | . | AISAAGEQY
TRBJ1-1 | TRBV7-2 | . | ASRVATGRHGELY
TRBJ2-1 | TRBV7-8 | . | ASSLGRGPYNEQF
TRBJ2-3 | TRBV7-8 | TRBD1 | ASSEGQGRTDTQY
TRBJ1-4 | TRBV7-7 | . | ASSSQGSTHEKLF
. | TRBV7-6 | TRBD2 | ASSPKTSGGVYEQY
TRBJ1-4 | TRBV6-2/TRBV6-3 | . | ASSYVFVDSMRGKLF
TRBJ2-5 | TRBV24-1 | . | ATSDWQGSQETQY
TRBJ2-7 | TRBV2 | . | ASSDRAYNSPLH
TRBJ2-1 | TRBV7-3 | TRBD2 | ASSLSGRYKDEQF
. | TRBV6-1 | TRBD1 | ASSTPTGTGGYEQY
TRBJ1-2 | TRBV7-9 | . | ASTPGLSRGYGYT
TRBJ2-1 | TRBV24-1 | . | ATSAREVYNEQF
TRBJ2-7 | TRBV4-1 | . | ASSPLRGSLSYEQY
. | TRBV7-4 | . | ASGFGIPGRETQY
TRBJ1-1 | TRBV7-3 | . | ASSPEAMNTEAF
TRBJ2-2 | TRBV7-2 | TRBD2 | ASSSTSGAAGELF
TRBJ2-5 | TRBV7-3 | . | ASSLVDSQGTQY
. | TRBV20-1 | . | SARGGPTHEQY
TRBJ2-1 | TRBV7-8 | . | ASSLARYNEQF
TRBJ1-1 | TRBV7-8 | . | ASSPRGGALNTEAF
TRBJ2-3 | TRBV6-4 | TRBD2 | ASSDSDRGGPDTQY
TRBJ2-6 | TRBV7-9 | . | ASIPSGANVLT
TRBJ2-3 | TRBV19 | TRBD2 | ASSIGGTSGRAFGTDTQY
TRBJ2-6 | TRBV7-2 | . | ASSWDSGANVLT
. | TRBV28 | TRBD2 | ASSSGLAGARGETQY
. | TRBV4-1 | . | ASSHIGMNEQY